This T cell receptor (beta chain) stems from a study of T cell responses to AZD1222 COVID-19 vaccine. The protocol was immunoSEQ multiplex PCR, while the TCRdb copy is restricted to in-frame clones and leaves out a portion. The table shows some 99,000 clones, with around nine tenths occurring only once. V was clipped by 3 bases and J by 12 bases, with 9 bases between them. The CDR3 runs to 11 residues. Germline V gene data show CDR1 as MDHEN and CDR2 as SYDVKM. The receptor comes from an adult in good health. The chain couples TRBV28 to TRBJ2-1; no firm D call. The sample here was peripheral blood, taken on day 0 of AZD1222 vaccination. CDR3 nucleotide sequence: TGTGCCAGCAGTTTTAGGTCGGGGCAGTTCTTC. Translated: CASSFRSGQFF.